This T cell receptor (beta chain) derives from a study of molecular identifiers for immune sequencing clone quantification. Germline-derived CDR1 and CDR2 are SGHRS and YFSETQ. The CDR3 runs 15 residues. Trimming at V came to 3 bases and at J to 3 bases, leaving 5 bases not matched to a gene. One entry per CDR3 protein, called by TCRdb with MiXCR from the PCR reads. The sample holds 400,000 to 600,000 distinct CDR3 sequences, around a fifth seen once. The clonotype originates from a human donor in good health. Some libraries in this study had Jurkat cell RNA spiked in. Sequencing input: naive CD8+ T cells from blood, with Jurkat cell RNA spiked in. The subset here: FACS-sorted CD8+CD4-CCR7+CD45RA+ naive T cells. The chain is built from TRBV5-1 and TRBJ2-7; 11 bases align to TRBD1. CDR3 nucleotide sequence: TGCGCCAGCAGCTCATGGGGGACAGGGGGCTACGAGCAGTACTTC. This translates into CASSSWGTGGYEQYF.